Listed below are T cell receptor beta chains from one sample, sequenced in a study of blood T cell repertoires in COVID-19. TCRdb's copy holds only in-frame clones and misses some; the assay was immunoSEQ multiplex PCR. The profile shows 150,000 or so clones, about 85% of them singletons. Sequenced input: peripheral blood. The receptors come from a man between 60 and 75 years old with COVID-19, enrolled during active disease. CDR3s include the opening cysteine and the closing phenylalanine or tryptophan. A D gene is named only where the DNA matches it firmly. Clone size is given for some rows only: seen once, a few or many times, or a class if the clone is expanded.

NA TRBJ1-2 TRBV7-9 NA TGTGCCAGCAGCTTAAGTGAACAGGGTTATGGCTACACCTTC CASSLSEQGYGYTF
NA TRBJ1-1 TRBV7-2 TRBD1 TGTGCCAGCAGCTTATGGACAGGGACTAACACTGAAGCTTTCTTT CASSLWTGTNTEAFF
NA TRBJ2-1 TRBV19 TRBD2 TGTGCCACCTGGCCCAGCGGGGGGGCGATGGGAAGTGAGCAGTTCTTC CATWPSGGAMGSEQFF
NA TRBJ1-5 TRBV19 NA TGTGCCAGTAATCGAATGGGGGGAACCAATCAGCCCCAGCATTTT CASNRMGGTNQPQHF
few TRBJ1-6 TRBV7-9 TRBD1 TGTGCCAGCAGCTTAGATGGGGGACAGGGGAATAATTCACCCCTCCACTTT CASSLDGGQGNNSPLHF
NA TRBJ1-3 TRBV6-5 NA TGTGCCAGCAGTTACTCTACAGACTCTGGAAACACCATATATTTT CASSYSTDSGNTIYF
NA TRBJ2-3 TRBV29-1 NA TGCAGCGCTAAGTTCCCCGGGACAGATACGCAGTATTTT CSAKFPGTDTQYF
NA TRBJ2-3 TRBV11-2 NA TGTGCCAGCACCATTTCTGGGGCTCGGTCAGATACGCAGTATTTT CASTISGARSDTQYF
NA TRBJ2-2 TRBV18 NA TGTGCCAGCTCACCACAAAGGGAGGTCGGGGAGCTGTTTTTT CASSPQREVGELFF
NA TRBJ2-3 TRBV11-3 NA TGTGCCAGCAGCTTAGTTTCAACGGCAGATACGCAGTATTTT CASSLVSTADTQYF
NA TRBJ2-5 TRBV11-3 NA TGTGCCAGCAGCTTCGGGTCTAGTCGCGCAGAGACCCAGTACTTC CASSFGSSRAETQYF
NA TRBJ1-1 TRBV24-1 NA TGTGCCACCAGTGATGCGGGGGGAGCTTTCTTT CATSDAGGAFF
NA TRBJ2-1 TRBV3-1/TRBV3-2 TRBD2 TGTGCCAGCAGCCAAGAAGGGACTACCGGGGGGGAGCAGTTCTTC CASSQEGTTGGEQFF
NA TRBJ1-1 TRBV7-9 TRBD1 TGTGCCAGCAGCCCCACGGGACAGGGGGCTAAAACTTTCTTT CASSPTGQGAKTFF
NA TRBJ2-1 TRBV10-3 TRBD1 TGTGCCATCAGTGACCAACGGACAGGGGGGTATAATGAGCAGTTCTTC CAISDQRTGGYNEQFF
NA TRBJ2-1 TRBV25-1 TRBD2 TGTGCCAGCAGTGAATACCCTAGCGGGAGGGCCTTAAATGAGCAGTTCTTC CASSEYPSGRALNEQFF
NA TRBJ1-6 TRBV10-3 NA TGTGCCATCAGTGCGGAGGGGCGTAATTCACCCCTCCACTTT CAISAEGRNSPLHF
NA TRBJ1-2 TRBV5-1 NA TGCGCCAGCAGCTTGGGGGGGCAGTCCTATGGCTACACCTTC CASSLGGQSYGYTF
NA TRBJ1-1 TRBV5-1 TRBD1 TGCGCCAGCAGCTTGGGAATGTTGCAGGGGGCGCTGAGAGAAGCTTTCTTT CASSLGMLQGALREAFF
NA TRBJ1-3 TRBV5-1 NA TGCGCCAGCAGCTTGGGACAGTACTCTGGAAACACCATATATTTT CASSLGQYSGNTIYF
NA TRBJ2-1 TRBV11-2 TRBD2 TGTGCCAGCAGCTCAGCCGGGACTAGCGGGAGGAGTGTCGATGAGCAGTTCTTC CASSSAGTSGRSVDEQFF
NA TRBJ1-2 TRBV5-1 TRBD1 TGCGCCAGCAGCTTGGGGACAGGGGGTGGCTACACCTTC CASSLGTGGGYTF